These 22 T cell receptor beta chains originate from one sample sequenced in a study of CD8+ T cells in alopecia areata. Treatment of the sample: oral pan-JAK inhibitor, 5-10 mg twice daily. Sequencing used cDNA as its template, made by extracting RNA and reverse transcribing it. Repertoires were generated with immunoSEQ multiplex PCR, while TCRdb's copy carries only in-frame clones and drops some. This sample has approximately 110,000 clones, with around 53% found just once. The sample was CD8+ T cells sorted from blood, taken at week 24, from a patient treated with tofacitinib. These receptors were obtained from a human donor with alopecia areata.

The CDR3, as DNA: TGTGCCAGTAGTATAGCCGGGTATCAGCCCCAGCATTTT. It is translated as CASSIAGYQPQHF. The rearrangement uses TRBV19 and TRBJ1-5; D gene ambiguous. The CDR3 runs 13 residues. Germline V gene sequence: CDR1 LNHDA, CDR2 SQIVND (reference sequence). With 1 base removed from V and 5 bases from J, the gap between germline ends came to 6 bases.

V and J are TRBV9 and TRBJ2-1; 10 bases line up with TRBD2. Germline values: CDR1 SGDLS, CDR2 YYNGEE. The CDR3 totals 15 residues. V shed 5 bases and J 7 bases; nucleotides not matched to a gene: 9. The CDR3 region has the DNA TGTGCCAGCAGTGCCAGCGGGGGGGCCATAAATGAGCAGTTCTTC. Its translation: CASSASGGAINEQFF.

The gene calls are TRBV7-8 and TRBJ1-1, with D maybe TRBD1 (5 bases). The CDR3 is 13 amino acids. V dropped 5 bases and J dropped 2 bases, with 9 bases sitting between them. The V gene's germline CDR1 is SGHVS and CDR2 FQNEAQ. For the CDR3, the DNA is TGTGCCAGCAGCCCCTGGGACAACACTGAAGCTTTCTTT. This encodes CASSPWDNTEAFF.

This clone was detected only once. This chain uses TRBV9 with TRBJ2-1; 9 nucleotides align to TRBD1. This CDR3 has 17 amino acids. The V gene end was trimmed by 1 base and the J gene end by 2 bases; junction bases not matched to a gene: 7. The germline CDR1 and CDR2 sequences are SGDLS and YYNGEE. CDR3 bases: TGTGCCAGCAGCGTAAGAAACAGGGGGCAGACCTACAATGAGCAGTTCTTC. It yields the protein CASSVRNRGQTYNEQFF.

The chain couples TRBV27 to TRBJ1-5, with 7 bases that match TRBD1. CDR3 length equals 16 residues. Germline CDR1 MNHEY, CDR2 SMNVEV (reference sequence). J was trimmed by 3 bases and V by 5 bases; bases with no gene match: 10. The CDR3 region has the DNA TGTGCCAGCAGTCCTCAAAAGACAGGGTTCAATCAGCCCCAGCATTTT. It codes for CASSPQKTGFNQPQHF.

This clone was counted between two and nine times. The rearrangement links TRBV27 to TRBJ1-6; unclear D gene. CDR3 length: 14 residues. V gave up 0 bases and J gave up 10 bases, with 10 bases separating them. CDR1 is MNHEY, CDR2 SMNVEV, per germline (reference sequence). The CDR3 coding sequence is TGTGCCAGCAGTTTATCAGACCCAAGATCACCCCTCCACTTT. This gives the protein CASSLSDPRSPLHF.

The chain is built from TRBV29-1 and TRBJ1-1, with 8 bases matching TRBD1. CDR1 is SQVTM, CDR2 ANQGSEA, per germline. J gave up 12 bases and V 7 bases, and 13 bases lay outside the gene matches. The CDR3 runs to 12 residues. CDR3 loop: CSAAGTGIVTFF. The CDR3 DNA reads TGCAGCGCCGCCGGGACAGGAATTGTGACTTTCTTT.

This clone was counted only a few times. The chain combines TRBV9 with TRBJ2-1; weak D call: TRBD1 (5 bases). Germline V gene lookup returns CDR1 SGDLS and CDR2 YYNGEE. Trimming took 6 bases from V and 2 from J, leaving 12 bases between them. The CDR3 contains 14 residues. The CDR3 DNA is TGTGCCAGCACCCAGGGTAGTCCCTACAATGAGCAGTTCTTC. It yields the protein CASTQGSPYNEQFF.

The CDR3 is CASSSGPADTQYF. The CDR3 DNA sequence: TGTGCCAGCAGCTCAGGACCGGCAGATACGCAGTATTTT. The chain is built from TRBV11-2 and TRBJ2-3; D ambiguous. The CDR3 runs to 13 residues. V was pared by 4 bases and J by 4 bases, with 9 bases between. Germline V gene data show CDR1 as SGHAT and CDR2 as FQNNGV.

This chain uses TRBV6-1 with TRBJ1-4; D is unresolved. The V end was cut by 8 bases, the J end by 6 bases, with 4 bases between. CDR3 length: 10 residues. The V gene's germline CDR1 is MNHNS and CDR2 SASEGT. The CDR3 DNA reads TGTGCCAGCCTAGATGAAAAACTGTTTTTT. It encodes CASLDEKLFF.

The chain uses TRBV27 and TRBJ2-7; a weak D match, TRBD1 (6 bases). The CDR3 is 15 residues long. The V gene's germline CDR1 is MNHEY and CDR2 SMNVEV (reference sequence). The V gene lost 6 bases and the J gene lost 3 bases, with 18 bases spanning the gap. The chain's CDR3 is CASSPPGRGGYEQYF. CDR3 coding DNA: TGTGCCAGCAGCCCCCCAGGAAGAGGGGGCTACGAGCAGTACTTC.

The sample holds one count of this clone. This sequence joins TRBV27 and TRBJ2-2; the D is unclear. Germline lookup yields CDR1 MNHEY and CDR2 SMNVEV (reference sequence). The CDR3 is made up of 14 amino acids. V lost 6 bases and J lost 3, with 11 bases in between. Here the CDR3 DNA reads TGTGCCAGCAGAGTTATGGCGGACACCGGGGAGCTGTTTTTT. Its protein product is CASRVMADTGELFF.

The chain links TRBV11-2 to TRBJ1-2; D might be TRBD1 (5 bases). Germline CDR1 reads SGHAT; CDR2 reads FQNNGV. The ends were cut back, 4 bases at V and 5 bases at J, with 14 bases in the middle. The CDR3 consists of 14 residues. CDR3: CASSSLGTAYGYTF. DNA for the CDR3: TGTGCCAGCAGCTCACTCGGGACGGCTTATGGCTACACCTTC.

The chain combines TRBV5-1 with TRBJ2-5; no firm D call. This CDR3 has 14 amino acids. The germline V and J ends were trimmed by 4 bases and 2 bases, with 12 bases remaining between them. The germline V gene encodes CDR1 SGHRS and CDR2 YFSETQ. CDR3 nucleotide sequence: TGCGCCAGCAGCCTTGGAACAGATCAAGAGACCCAGTACTTC. This gives the protein CASSLGTDQETQYF.

The CDR3 protein is CASSQVKGQGAYEQYF. In DNA form, the CDR3 reads TGCGCCAGCAGCCAAGTAAAGGGACAGGGGGCCTACGAGCAGTACTTC. V gene TRBV4-1 combines with J gene TRBJ2-7; 11 bases are shared with TRBD1. This CDR3 spans 16 amino acids. Trimming took 1 base from V and 2 from J; bases not matched to a gene: 4. Per germline, CDR1 MGHRA and CDR2 YSYEKL.

The chain is built from TRBV5-1 and TRBJ2-2; no reliable D call. The germline V and J ends were trimmed by 0 bases and 3 bases, with 12 bases remaining between them. This CDR3 contains 16 residues. The germline V gene has CDR1 SGHRS and CDR2 YFSETQ. CDR3: CASSLENSLYTGELFF. The CDR3 nucleotides are TGCGCCAGCAGCTTGGAGAACAGCCTCTACACCGGGGAGCTGTTTTTT. Full variable domain (outside the CDR3, taken from reference TRBV5-1 and TRBJ2-2): KAGVTQTPRYLIKTRGQQVTLSCSPISGHRSVSWYQQTPGQGLQFLFEYFSETQRNKGNFPGRFSGRQFSNSRSEMNVSTLELGDSALYLCASSLENSLYTGELFFGEGSRLTVL.

The rearrangement joins TRBV5-4 to TRBJ2-2, with 9 bases aligning to TRBD2. CDR1 SGHNT and CDR2 YYREEE come from the germline V gene (reference sequence). The CDR3 length is 14 residues. The trim removed 1 base at V and 6 bases at J, leaving 1 base unmatched. CDR3 nucleotides: TGTGCCAGCAGCTTGCAGCGGGGGGCCGGGGAGCTGTTTTTT. Protein sequence: CASSLQRGAGELFF.

In its sample, this clone was seen a few times. The J gene is TRBJ1-6, the V gene TRBV23-1; the D gene is possibly TRBD1 (5 bases). TRBV23-1 is an ORF; its function is uncertain. CDR3 length equals 16 residues. Trimming pared 0 bases from V and 3 bases from J, leaving 9 bases between. CDR3 sequence: CASSQSPGIYNSPLHF. The CDR3, as DNA: TGCGCCAGCAGTCAATCGCCAGGGATCTATAATTCACCCCTCCACTTT.

The J gene is TRBJ2-1, the V gene TRBV14; possible D gene TRBD1, 6 bases. Germline V CDR1 and CDR2: SGHDN, FVKESK. The CDR3 has 13 residues. Trimming cost V 8 bases and J 7 bases, with 15 bases left between them. The chain's CDR3 is CASQPATGNEQFF. The CDR3 coding sequence is TGTGCCAGCCAGCCTGCCACAGGGAATGAGCAGTTCTTC.

The rearrangement joins TRBV27 to TRBJ1-1, with D uncertain. The germline CDR1 and CDR2 sequences are MNHEY and SMNVEV (reference sequence). Trimming cost V 5 bases and J 0 bases, with 4 bases left between them. The length of the CDR3 is 12 residues. CDR3 DNA: TGTGCCAGCAGTGTGCTGAACACTGAAGCTTTCTTT. Translating it yields CASSVLNTEAFF.

V usage is TRBV27 and J usage is TRBJ2-7; D may be TRBD1 (6 bases). Germline loops: CDR1 MNHEY, CDR2 SMNVEV (reference sequence). CDR3 length: 14 residues. Between the trimmed V and J ends, which lost 2 bases and 0 bases, there was a span of 8 bases. DNA of the CDR3: TGTGCCAGCAGTTTACAGGGGTACTCCTACGAGCAGTACTTC. It specifies CASSLQGYSYEQYF.

This clone was seen more than once but under ten times. The chain couples TRBV7-8 to TRBJ2-3; D may be TRBD2 (6 bases). The germline gives CDR1 SGHVS, CDR2 FQNEAQ. There are 16 residues in the CDR3. The germline V and J ends were trimmed by 5 bases and 6 bases, with 21 bases remaining between them. The CDR3 DNA reads as TGTGCCAGCAGCCCACGGGTTGGGGGGAGGAGGGATACGCAGTATTTT. Protein: CASSPRVGGRRDTQYF.